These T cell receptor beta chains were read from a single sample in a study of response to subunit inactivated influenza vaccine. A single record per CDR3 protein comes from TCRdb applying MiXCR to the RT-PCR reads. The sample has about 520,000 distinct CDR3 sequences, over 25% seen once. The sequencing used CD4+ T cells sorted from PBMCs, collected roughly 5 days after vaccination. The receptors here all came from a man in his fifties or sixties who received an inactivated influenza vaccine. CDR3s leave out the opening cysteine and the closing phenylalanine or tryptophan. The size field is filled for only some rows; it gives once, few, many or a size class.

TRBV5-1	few	ASSLNRARADTQY
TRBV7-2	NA	ASSGGLAGVRDTQN
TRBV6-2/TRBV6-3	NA	ASSYSALGNEQF
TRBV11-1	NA	ASSLGGPQLPHSYEQY
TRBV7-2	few	ASSLARSRDEQY
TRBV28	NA	ASSFLGRYEQY
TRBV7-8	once	ASSLLVRVVNNEQF
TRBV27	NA	ASTRTGTLSSYEQY
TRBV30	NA	ATGDRPDTQY
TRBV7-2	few	ASSPREKGLDTQY
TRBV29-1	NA	SVETTATNTGELF
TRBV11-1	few	ASSGGTVRTSGSTGELF
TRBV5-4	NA	ASSLYDSGGNEKLF
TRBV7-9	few	ASSLAIAASTDTQY
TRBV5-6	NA	ASSLALRGPGETQY
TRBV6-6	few	ASSIYEKDTQY
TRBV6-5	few	ASSYSSGMSSTDTQY
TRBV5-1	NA	ASSRGTSGTGF
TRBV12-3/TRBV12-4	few	ATKAGTGEKLF
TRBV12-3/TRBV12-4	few	ASSFTATDTQY
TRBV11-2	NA	ASRLSAGVNTEAF
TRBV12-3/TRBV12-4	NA	ASSTQGAETQY
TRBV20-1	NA	SARDRVRNTEAF
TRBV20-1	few	SASDRGLSTDTQY
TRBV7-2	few	ASSLASQGNAEAF
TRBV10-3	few	AIGAGGKGIDTQY
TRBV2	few	ASRDRVTGELF
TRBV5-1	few	ASSLGTGGFYEQY